This T cell receptor (beta chain) was retrieved from a study of OX40 agonist ivuxolimab in advanced cancers. Study findings and constraints: Relative to CD4+, CD8+ T cells held more expanded clones on average.

This clone has just one count. Its antigen is unidentified. TCRdb's table, derived via immunoSEQ multiplex PCR, lists solely in-frame clones and lacks some. The profile shows around 80,000 clones, roughly 94% of them singletons. CDR1 is LNHDA and CDR2 is SQIVND in the germline V gene (reference sequence). Trimming took 5 bases from V and 4 from J, leaving 8 bases between them. This CDR3 is built from 13 residues. The V call is TRBV19, the J call TRBJ1-4; D perhaps matches TRBD1 (5 bases). This receptor was taken from an adult with an advanced solid tumor such as melanoma, head and neck, liver or kidney cancer. The starting material was CD4+ or CD8+ T cells sorted from blood, obtained in a trial of the OX40 agonist ivuxolimab. The CDR3 region is CASSGRDNEKLFF. The CDR3 bases are TGTGCCAGTAGTGGCAGGGATAATGAAAAACTGTTTTTT.